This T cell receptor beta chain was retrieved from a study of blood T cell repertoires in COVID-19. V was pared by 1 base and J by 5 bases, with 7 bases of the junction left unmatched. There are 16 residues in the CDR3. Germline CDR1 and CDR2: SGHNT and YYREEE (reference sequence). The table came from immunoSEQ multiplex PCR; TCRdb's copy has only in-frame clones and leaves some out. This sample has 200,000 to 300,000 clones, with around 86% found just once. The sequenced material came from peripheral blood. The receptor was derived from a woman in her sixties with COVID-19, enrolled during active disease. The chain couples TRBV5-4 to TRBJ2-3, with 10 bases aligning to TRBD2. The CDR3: CASSLKREGHLDTQYF. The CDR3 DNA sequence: TGTGCCAGCAGCTTGAAGCGGGAGGGCCATTTAGATACGCAGTATTTT.